One T cell receptor (beta chain) is described in this entry. The data stem from a study of tissue T cells after allogeneic stem cell transplantation. Generated by immunoSEQ multiplex PCR, the TCRdb table keeps only in-frame clones and is missing some. Among about 460 clones listed, about 86% were seen once. Germline V CDR1 and CDR2: MGHRA, YSYEKL. The CDR3 contains 15 residues. The V gene end was trimmed by 4 bases and the J gene end by 4 bases; junction bases not matched to a gene: 3. The sequence derives from a female patient between 18 and 50 years old with steroid-refractory graft-versus-host disease after an allogeneic stem cell transplant. Some T cells may be transferred from the graft donor. The source was skin, collected at autopsy. This chain links TRBV4-1 with TRBJ2-1, with TRBD2 matching 11 bases. This chain's CDR3 is CASSLAGGQYNEQFF. For the CDR3, the DNA is TGCGCCAGCAGCCTAGCGGGAGGGCAATACAATGAGCAGTTCTTC.